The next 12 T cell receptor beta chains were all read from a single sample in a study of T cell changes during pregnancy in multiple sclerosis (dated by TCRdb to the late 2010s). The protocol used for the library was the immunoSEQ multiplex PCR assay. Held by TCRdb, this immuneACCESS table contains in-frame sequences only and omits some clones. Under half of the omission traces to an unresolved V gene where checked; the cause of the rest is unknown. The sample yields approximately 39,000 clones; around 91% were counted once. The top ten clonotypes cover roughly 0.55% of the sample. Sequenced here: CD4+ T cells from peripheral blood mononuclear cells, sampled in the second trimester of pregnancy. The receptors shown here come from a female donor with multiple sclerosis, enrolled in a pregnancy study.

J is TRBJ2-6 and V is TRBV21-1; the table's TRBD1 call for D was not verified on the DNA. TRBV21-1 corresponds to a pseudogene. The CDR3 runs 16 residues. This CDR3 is CASQGDSQSGANVLTF. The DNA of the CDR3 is TGTGCCTCCCAGGGGGACAGCCAATCTGGGGCCAACGTCCTGACTTTC.

The CDR3 region has the DNA TGTGCCAGCAGAGGACTAGCGGGAAGCCCCCCAGAGGTAGATACGCAGTATTTT. It codes for CASRGLAGSPPEVDTQYF. The chain couples TRBV5-4 to TRBJ2-3, with 12 bases identical to TRBD2. The germline V gene has CDR1 SGHNT and CDR2 YYREEE (reference sequence). The length of the CDR3 is 18 residues. The J segment lost 5 bases and the V segment lost 5 bases, leaving 15 bases of the junction unmatched.

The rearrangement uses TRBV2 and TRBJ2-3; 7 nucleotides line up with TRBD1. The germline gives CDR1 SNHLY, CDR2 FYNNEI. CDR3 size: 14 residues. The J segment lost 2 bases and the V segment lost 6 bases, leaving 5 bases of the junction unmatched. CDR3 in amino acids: CASRDRIFTDTQYF. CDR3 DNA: TGTGCCAGCAGGGACAGGATCTTCACAGATACGCAGTATTTT.

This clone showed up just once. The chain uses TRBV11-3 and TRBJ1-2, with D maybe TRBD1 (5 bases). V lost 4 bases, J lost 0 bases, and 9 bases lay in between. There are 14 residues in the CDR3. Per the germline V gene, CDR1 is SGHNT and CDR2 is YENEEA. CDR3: CASSSRDSNYGYTF. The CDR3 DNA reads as TGTGCCAGCAGCTCCAGGGACTCTAACTATGGCTACACCTTC.

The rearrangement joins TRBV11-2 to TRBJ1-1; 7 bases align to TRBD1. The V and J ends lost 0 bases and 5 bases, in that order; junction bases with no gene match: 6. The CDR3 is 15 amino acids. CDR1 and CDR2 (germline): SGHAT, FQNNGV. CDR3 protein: CASSLEGARGTEAFF. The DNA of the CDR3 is TGTGCCAGCAGCTTAGAGGGGGCCAGGGGGACTGAAGCTTTCTTT. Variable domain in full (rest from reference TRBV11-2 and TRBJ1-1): EAGVAQSPRYKIIEKRQSVAFWCNPISGHATLYWYQQILGQGPKLLIQFQNNGVVDDSQLPKDRFSAERLKGVDSTLKIQPAKLEDSAVYLCASSLEGARGTEAFFGQGTRLTVV.

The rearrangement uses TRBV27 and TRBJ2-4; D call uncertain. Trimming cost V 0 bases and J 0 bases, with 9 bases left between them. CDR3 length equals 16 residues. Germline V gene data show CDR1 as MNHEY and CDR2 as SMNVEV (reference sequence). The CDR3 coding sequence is TGTGCCAGCAGTTTATCGGTACAGTTAGCCAAAAACATTCAGTACTTC. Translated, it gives CASSLSVQLAKNIQYF.

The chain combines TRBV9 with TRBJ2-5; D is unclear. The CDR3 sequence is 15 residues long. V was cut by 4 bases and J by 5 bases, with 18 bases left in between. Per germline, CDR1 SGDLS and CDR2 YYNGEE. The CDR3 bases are TGTGCCAGCAGCCCACGATCGACTGTCTTCGAGACCCAGTACTTC. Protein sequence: CASSPRSTVFETQYF. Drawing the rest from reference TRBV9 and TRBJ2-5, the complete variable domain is DSGVTQTPKHLITATGQRVTLRCSPRSGDLSVYWYQQSLDQGLQFLIQYYNGEERAKGNILERFSAQQFPDLHSELNLSSLELGDSALYFCASSPRSTVFETQYFGPGTRLLVL.

CDR3 sequence reads: CASSYSRDSSYEQYF. In nucleotides, the CDR3 is TGTGCCAGCAGTTACTCGAGGGACAGCTCCTACGAGCAGTACTTC. The chain recombines TRBV6-5 with TRBJ2-7; TRBD1 matches 7 bases. Germline CDR1 is MNHEY and CDR2 is SVGAGI. After removal of 0 bases from V and 0 bases from J, the junction contained 2 bases not matched to a gene. This CDR3 is built from 15 residues.

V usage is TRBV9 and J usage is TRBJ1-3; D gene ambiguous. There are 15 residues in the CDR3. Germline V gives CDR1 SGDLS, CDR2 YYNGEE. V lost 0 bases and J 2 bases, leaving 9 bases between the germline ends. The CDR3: CASSVDSYPGNTIYF. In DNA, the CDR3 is TGTGCCAGCAGCGTAGACTCTTACCCTGGAAACACCATATATTTT.

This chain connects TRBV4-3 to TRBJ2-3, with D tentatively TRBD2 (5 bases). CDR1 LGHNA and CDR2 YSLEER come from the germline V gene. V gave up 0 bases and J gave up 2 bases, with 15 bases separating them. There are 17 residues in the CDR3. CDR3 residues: CASSQDNGWESTDTQYF. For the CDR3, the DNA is TGCGCCAGCAGCCAAGATAATGGGTGGGAGTCCACAGATACGCAGTATTTT.

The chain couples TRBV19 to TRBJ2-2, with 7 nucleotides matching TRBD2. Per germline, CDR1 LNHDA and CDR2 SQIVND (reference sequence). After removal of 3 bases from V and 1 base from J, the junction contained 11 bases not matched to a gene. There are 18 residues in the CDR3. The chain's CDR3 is CASSMVWLADGNTGELFF. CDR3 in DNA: TGTGCCAGTAGTATGGTGTGGCTAGCGGACGGGAACACCGGGGAGCTGTTTTTT.

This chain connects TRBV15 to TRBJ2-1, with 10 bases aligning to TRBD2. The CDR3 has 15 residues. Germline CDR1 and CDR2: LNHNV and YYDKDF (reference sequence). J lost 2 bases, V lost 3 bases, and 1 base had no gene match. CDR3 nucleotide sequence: TGTGCCACCAGCAGTACTAGCGGGACCTACAATGAGCAGTTCTTC. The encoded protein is CATSSTSGTYNEQFF.